This T cell receptor (beta chain) appears in the sequencing data of a study of blood T cell repertoires in COVID-19. As processed by the authors: Reference gene primers were amplified, and this amplification served to estimate nucleated cell counts. Produced via immunoSEQ multiplex PCR; TCRdb's table is partial and in-frame only. D and trimming were read from the DNA, whereas the V and J calls and clone size are those reported in that table. The sample has some 120,000 clones, around 82% seen once; the top ten hold 17%. This receptor was taken from a man aged 25 to 40 with COVID-19, enrolled during active disease. The sample consisted of peripheral blood.

CDR3 coding DNA: TGTGCCAGCAGCCGCTCCCGGGGTGGGGGGTTAGGAAATAGCAATCAGCCCCAGCATTTT. It is translated as CASSRSRGGGLGNSNQPQHF. The chain carries TRBV7-8 and TRBJ1-5; TRBD1 is a possible D gene (5 bases). The V gene lost 5 bases and the J gene lost 0 bases, with 26 bases spanning the gap. The CDR3 contains 20 residues. Per germline, CDR1 SGHVS and CDR2 FQNEAQ.